This is a list of T cell receptor beta chains from one sample in a study of blood T cell repertoires in COVID-19. Assay used: immunoSEQ multiplex PCR; TCRdb lists only in-frame clones, some missing. The table includes about 170,000 clones, 86% detected once. Sequenced: peripheral blood. The source is a man aged 65 to 85 with acute or convalescent COVID-19. CDR3s include the opening cysteine and the closing phenylalanine or tryptophan. D genes are given only for firm matches. Where a row states a size, it is once, few, many or the class of an expanded clone; other rows omit it.

V	size	D	J	CDR3	DNA
TRBV27	.	TRBD2	TRBJ2-3	CASSQISHTSGGEDTQYF	TGTGCCAGCAGTCAAATCTCCCATACTAGCGGGGGAGAAGATACGCAGTATTTT
TRBV5-1	.	.	TRBJ2-6	CASSLGAGAGANVLTF	TGCGCCAGCAGCTTGGGAGCAGGGGCCGGGGCCAACGTCCTGACTTTC
TRBV10-3	.	TRBD1	TRBJ2-7	CAITKWTGKGAEQYF	TGTGCCATCACAAAATGGACAGGGAAAGGAGCCGAGCAGTACTTC
TRBV9	.	.	TRBJ2-2	CASSGTEANTGELFF	TGTGCCAGCAGCGGAACGGAGGCGAACACCGGGGAGCTGTTTTTT
TRBV6-8	.	TRBD1	TRBJ2-2	CASSPGTGSGELFF	TGTGCCAGCAGTCCCGGGACAGGGTCCGGGGAGCTGTTTTTT
TRBV30	.	.	TRBJ1-2	CAWRGGLPVDYGYTF	TGTGCCTGGAGGGGCGGGCTCCCTGTTGACTATGGCTACACCTTC
TRBV11-1	.	.	TRBJ1-6	CASSPGLPPNSPLHF	TGTGCCAGCAGCCCGGGACTCCCGCCTAATTCACCCCTCCACTTT
TRBV15	.	.	TRBJ1-4	CATSRRGGGVEKLFF	TGTGCCACCAGCAGACGCGGGGGGGGAGTTGAAAAACTGTTTTTT
TRBV28	.	.	TRBJ1-1	CASSLGSSYRAFF	TGTGCCAGCAGTCTCGGGTCTTCCTACCGAGCTTTCTTT
TRBV7-2	few	TRBD1	TRBJ1-2	CASSFGTGQTYGYTF	TGTGCCAGCAGCTTCGGGACAGGCCAGACCTATGGCTACACCTTC
TRBV27	.	TRBD2	TRBJ2-7	CASSGAGGYEQYF	TGTGCCAGCAGTGGGGCGGGAGGCTACGAGCAGTACTTC
TRBV6-5	few	.	TRBJ2-7	CASSPTPSYEQYF	TGTGCCAGCAGTCCTACCCCGTCCTACGAGCAGTACTTC
TRBV7-2	.	.	TRBJ1-5	CASSVYINQPQHF	TGTGCCAGCAGCGTATATATAAATCAGCCCCAGCATTTT
TRBV4-2	.	.	TRBJ1-4	CASSQNRLATNEKLFF	TGTGCCAGCAGCCAAAACCGCCTAGCAACTAATGAAAAACTGTTTTTT
TRBV5-8	.	TRBD1	TRBJ1-5	CASSLWQGDNQPQHF	TGTGCCAGCAGCTTATGGCAGGGGGACAATCAGCCCCAGCATTTT
TRBV5-4	once	.	TRBJ2-5	CASSLGGTQETQYF	TGTGCCAGCAGCTTGGGCGGGACGCAAGAGACCCAGTACTTC
TRBV3-1/TRBV3-2	few	.	TRBJ2-5	CASSPVRQVETQYF	TGTGCCAGCAGCCCCGTGCGTCAGGTAGAGACCCAGTACTTC
TRBV5-1	.	TRBD2	TRBJ2-1	CASNPGASGGTKQFF	TGCGCCAGCAACCCCGGGGCTAGCGGGGGGACAAAGCAGTTCTTC
TRBV20-1	.	.	TRBJ1-1	CSASKEGQNTEAFF	TGCAGTGCTAGTAAAGAGGGCCAGAACACTGAAGCTTTCTTT
TRBV18	.	.	TRBJ2-7	CASSQTNLRRGLTYEQYF	TGTGCCAGCTCACAGACTAATCTTAGACGGGGACTCACCTACGAGCAGTACTTC
TRBV5-1	.	.	TRBJ1-4	CASSFSTSNEKLFF	TGCGCCAGCAGCTTCTCGACTTCTAATGAAAAACTGTTTTTT
TRBV6-5	.	.	TRBJ1-2	CASLENYGYTF	TGTGCCAGCCTAGAGAACTATGGCTACACCTTC
TRBV10-3	.	.	TRBJ2-3	CAINRGYTDTQYF	TGTGCCATCAATAGGGGATACACAGATACGCAGTATTTT
TRBV24-1	.	.	TRBJ2-5	CATSDLTGYQETQYF	TGTGCCACCAGTGATTTAACAGGGTACCAAGAGACCCAGTACTTC
TRBV9	.	TRBD1	TRBJ2-3	CASSTGQGTFSTDTQYF	TGTGCCAGCAGCACAGGACAGGGTACCTTTAGCACAGATACGCAGTATTTT
TRBV12-3/TRBV12-4	.	.	TRBJ1-1	CASSPGSNTEAFF	TGTGCCAGCAGTCCCGGGTCGAACACTGAAGCTTTCTTT
TRBV19	.	.	TRBJ2-7	CASSSPRDTHYEQYF	TGTGCCAGTAGTTCTCCCCGGGACACACACTACGAGCAGTACTTC
TRBV30	.	.	TRBJ2-1	CAWSLQGSEQFF	TGTGCCTGGAGTCTACAGGGCAGTGAGCAGTTCTTC
TRBV21-1	.	.	TRBJ2-1	CARKPGGSPPGRSYNEQFF	TGTGCCAGAAAACCGGGCGGGAGCCCCCCTGGTAGGTCCTACAATGAGCAGTTCTTC